A selection of T cell receptor beta chains follows, all from one sample in a study of blood T cell repertoires in COVID-19. The method was immunoSEQ multiplex PCR; TCRdb's version includes in-frame clones alone and lacks a portion of them. The table lists 200,000 or so clones, roughly nine tenths of them singletons. The sequencing sample was made of PBMCs or T cells enriched from blood (not recorded which). The receptors come from a woman aged 40 to 50 with acute COVID-19. CDR3s include the opening cysteine and the closing phenylalanine or tryptophan. A D gene is named only where the DNA matches it firmly. Only part of the rows carry a size: once, few, many, or a class if the clone is expanded.

>TRBD2|NA|TRBJ2-7|TRBV3-1/TRBV3-2
CASSQSGLAGGSTGQYF
TGTGCCAGCAGCCAATCGGGACTAGCGGGAGGCAGTACGGGGCAGTACTTC
>TRBD1|NA|TRBJ1-5|TRBV5-1
CASSFPGGESDQPQHF
TGCGCCAGCAGCTTCCCAGGGGGCGAGTCAGATCAGCCCCAGCATTTT
>TRBD2|NA|TRBJ2-1|TRBV29-1
CSGRLAGGRNEQFF
TGCAGCGGTAGACTAGCGGGGGGACGGAATGAGCAGTTCTTC
>TRBD1|NA|TRBJ2-3|TRBV28
CASTQPATGGSDTQYF
TGTGCCAGCACCCAGCCGGCGACAGGGGGCTCAGATACGCAGTATTTT
>NA|NA|TRBJ1-5|TRBV12-5
CASGLAGTSQPQHF
TGTGCTAGTGGTTTGGCGGGGACTTCTCAGCCCCAGCATTTT
>TRBD1|NA|TRBJ1-1|TRBV24-1
CATSGQGSTEAFF
TGTGCCACCAGTGGACAGGGAAGCACTGAAGCTTTCTTT
>NA|once|TRBJ1-3|TRBV5-4
CASSLQGNTIYF
TGTGCCAGCAGCTTGCAGGGAAACACCATATATTTT
>NA|NA|TRBJ2-2|TRBV7-8
CASSPRGQMNTGELFF
TGTGCCAGCAGCCCAAGAGGACAGATGAACACCGGGGAGCTGTTTTTT
>TRBD2|NA|TRBJ2-1|TRBV5-8
CASSSLAGPSYNEQFF
TGTGCCAGCAGCTCCTTAGCGGGCCCCTCCTACAATGAGCAGTTCTTC
>TRBD1|NA|TRBJ1-1|TRBV18
CASSPGQGGTEAFF
TGTGCCAGCTCACCGGGACAGGGAGGCACTGAAGCTTTCTTT
>NA|NA|TRBJ1-1|TRBV5-1
CASAQGPSNTEAFF
TGCGCCAGCGCTCAGGGTCCCTCGAACACTGAAGCTTTCTTT
>NA|NA|TRBJ2-7|TRBV7-2
CASSLAGAVVYEQYF
TGTGCCAGCAGCTTAGCGGGAGCGGTGGTCTACGAGCAGTACTTC
>TRBD1|NA|TRBJ1-6|TRBV19
CASKTGGSSYNSPLHF
TGTGCCAGTAAGACAGGGGGGAGCTCCTATAATTCACCCCTCCACTTT
>TRBD2|NA|TRBJ2-3|TRBV3-1/TRBV3-2
CASSNSGSSGSTDTQYF
TGTGCCAGCAGCAACAGCGGGAGTTCCGGCAGCACAGATACGCAGTATTTT
>TRBD1|NA|TRBJ1-2|TRBV28
CASSSDRVHGYTF
TGTGCCAGCAGTTCAGACAGGGTGCATGGCTACACCTTC
>TRBD1|few|TRBJ1-6|TRBV2
CASSPGQTNSPLHF
TGTGCCAGCAGCCCGGGACAGACTAATTCACCCCTCCACTTT
>TRBD1|NA|TRBJ1-1|TRBV6-5
CASSYSSKGARTEAFF
TGTGCCAGCAGTTACTCCAGTAAGGGGGCGCGTACTGAAGCTTTCTTT
>NA|NA|TRBJ2-1|TRBV9
CASSVTAGVAYNEQFF
TGTGCCAGCAGCGTAACAGCGGGTGTCGCCTACAATGAGCAGTTCTTC
>TRBD1|NA|TRBJ2-7|TRBV5-6
CASSPLPGQGPYEQYF
TGTGCCAGCAGCCCACTACCGGGACAGGGTCCCTACGAGCAGTACTTC
>TRBD1|few|TRBJ1-2|TRBV11-2
CASSPPGQSYGYTF
TGTGCCAGCAGCCCCCCGGGACAGTCCTATGGCTACACCTTC
>TRBD1|NA|TRBJ2-5|TRBV30
CAWEKDRQETQYF
TGTGCCTGGGAGAAGGACAGGCAAGAGACCCAGTACTTC
>TRBD1|NA|TRBJ2-1|TRBV4-2
CASSPRDRGANEQFF
TGTGCCAGCAGCCCCCGGGACAGGGGGGCCAATGAGCAGTTCTTC
>TRBD2|NA|TRBJ2-3|TRBV7-2
CASSSRGAGVADTQYF
TGTGCCAGCAGCTCAAGGGGAGCGGGAGTAGCAGATACGCAGTATTTT
>TRBD1|NA|TRBJ1-4|TRBV2
CASSQNPGTADEKLFF
TGTGCCAGCAGCCAGAACCCCGGGACAGCCGATGAAAAACTGTTTTTT
>TRBD2|NA|TRBJ2-3|TRBV7-9
CASSFTAGVSADTQYF
TGTGCCAGCAGCTTCACAGCGGGAGTTAGCGCAGATACGCAGTATTTT
>TRBD2|NA|TRBJ2-5|TRBV15
CATSGGLAGPGETQYF
TGTGCCACCAGCGGAGGACTAGCGGGACCTGGGGAGACCCAGTACTTC
>TRBD1|NA|TRBJ1-1|TRBV18
CASSQNSGTGKAEAFF
TGTGCCAGCTCACAGAATTCCGGGACAGGGAAGGCTGAAGCTTTCTTT
>TRBD1|NA|TRBJ1-1|TRBV3-1/TRBV3-2
CASSQDLDRGTTFF
TGTGCCAGCAGCCAAGATCTGGACAGGGGTACGACTTTCTTT
>NA|NA|TRBJ1-2|TRBV2
CASPGQPSYGYTF
TGTGCCAGCCCAGGACAGCCCTCTTATGGCTACACCTTC
>TRBD2|NA|TRBJ2-5|TRBV19
CASSETGTSGKETQYF
TGTGCCAGTAGTGAAACCGGGACTAGCGGAAAAGAGACCCAGTACTTC
>TRBD1|once|TRBJ2-3|TRBV7-3
CASSPRTGNTDTQYF
TGTGCCAGCAGCCCCCGGACAGGAAACACAGATACGCAGTATTTT
>TRBD1|NA|TRBJ1-2|TRBV9
CASSVSGGSNYGYTF
TGTGCCAGCAGCGTATCAGGGGGGTCTAACTATGGCTACACCTTC
>NA|NA|TRBJ1-6|TRBV28
CASSPQGPYNSPLHF
TGTGCCAGCAGCCCACAGGGTCCCTATAATTCACCCCTCCACTTT
>TRBD1|NA|TRBJ2-6|TRBV7-9
CASSRQGSTGANVLTF
TGTGCCAGCAGCCGACAGGGAAGTACTGGGGCCAACGTCCTGACTTTC
>NA|few|TRBJ1-4|TRBV15
CATSRDRRAEKLFF
TGTGCCACCAGCAGAGATCGGAGGGCTGAGAAACTGTTTTTT
>TRBD2|NA|TRBJ2-3|TRBV10-1
CASREGLADTDTQYF
TGCGCCAGCAGGGAGGGACTAGCGGACACAGATACGCAGTATTTT
>NA|NA|TRBJ1-2|TRBV7-2
CASSFGFLFGYTF
TGTGCCAGCAGCTTCGGGTTCCTCTTCGGCTACACCTTC
>NA|once|TRBJ2-4|TRBV7-2
CASSPQLAKNIQYF
TGTGCCAGCAGCCCCCAACTAGCCAAAAACATTCAGTACTTC
>TRBD1|NA|TRBJ2-1|TRBV5-1
CASSLGQVVDEQFF
TGCGCCAGCAGCTTAGGACAGGTAGTGGATGAGCAGTTCTTC
>TRBD2|NA|TRBJ2-7|TRBV5-6
CASSLIGLASEQYF
TGTGCCAGCAGCTTGATTGGACTAGCGAGCGAGCAGTACTTC
>NA|once|TRBJ1-1|TRBV24-1
CATSQGRTEAFF
TGTGCCACCAGCCAGGGAAGGACTGAAGCTTTCTTT
>TRBD2|NA|TRBJ2-7|TRBV6-1
CASSGKWTSGSSYEQYF
TGTGCCAGCAGTGGGAAATGGACTAGCGGGAGTTCCTACGAGCAGTACTTC
>TRBD1|NA|TRBJ1-4|TRBV10-1
CASSALADTGEGASREKLFF
TGCGCCAGCAGTGCGCTAGCTGACACAGGGGAAGGGGCTTCCAGAGAAAAACTGTTTTTT
>TRBD1|once|TRBJ1-2|TRBV5-1
CASSLGTGDVYGYTF
TGCGCCAGCAGCTTGGGGACAGGGGATGTCTATGGCTACACCTTC
>NA|NA|TRBJ2-2|TRBV7-3
CASSPGGRNTGELFF
TGTGCCAGCAGCCCGGGGGGCCGGAACACCGGGGAGCTGTTTTTT